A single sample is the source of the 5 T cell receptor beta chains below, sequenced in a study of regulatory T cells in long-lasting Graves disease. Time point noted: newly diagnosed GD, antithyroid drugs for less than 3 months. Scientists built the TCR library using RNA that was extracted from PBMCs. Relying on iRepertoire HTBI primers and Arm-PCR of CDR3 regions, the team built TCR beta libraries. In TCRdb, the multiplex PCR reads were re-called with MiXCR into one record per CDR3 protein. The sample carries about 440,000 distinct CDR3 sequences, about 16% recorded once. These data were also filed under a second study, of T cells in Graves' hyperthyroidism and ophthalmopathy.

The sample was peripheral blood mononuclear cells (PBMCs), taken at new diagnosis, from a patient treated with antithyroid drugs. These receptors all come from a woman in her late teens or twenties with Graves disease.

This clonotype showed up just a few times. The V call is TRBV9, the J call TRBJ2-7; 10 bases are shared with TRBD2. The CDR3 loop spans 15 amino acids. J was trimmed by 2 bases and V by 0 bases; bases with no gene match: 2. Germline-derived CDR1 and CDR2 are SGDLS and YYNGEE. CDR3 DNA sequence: TGTGCCAGCAGCGTAGCTAGCGGGAGAACCTACGAGCAGTACTTC. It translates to CASSVASGRTYEQYF.

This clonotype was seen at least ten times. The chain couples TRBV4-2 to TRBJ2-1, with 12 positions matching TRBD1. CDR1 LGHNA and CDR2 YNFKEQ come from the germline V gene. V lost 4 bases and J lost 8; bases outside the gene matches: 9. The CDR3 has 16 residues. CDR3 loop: CASSLSPGQGAYEQFF. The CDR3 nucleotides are TGTGCCAGCAGCCTGAGTCCGGGACAGGGGGCTTATGAGCAGTTCTTC.

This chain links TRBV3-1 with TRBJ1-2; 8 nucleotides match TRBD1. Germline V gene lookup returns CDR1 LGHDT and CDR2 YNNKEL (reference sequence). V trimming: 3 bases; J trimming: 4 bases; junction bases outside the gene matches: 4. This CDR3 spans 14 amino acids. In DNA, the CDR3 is TGTGCCAGCAGCCACAGGACAGGGTCCTATGGCTACACCTTC. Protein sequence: CASSHRTGSYGYTF.

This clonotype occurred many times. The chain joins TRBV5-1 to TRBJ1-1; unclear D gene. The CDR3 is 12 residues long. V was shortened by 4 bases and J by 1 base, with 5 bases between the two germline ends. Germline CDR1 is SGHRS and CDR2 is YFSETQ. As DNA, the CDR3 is TGCGCCAGCAGCGCGGGGAACACTGAAGCTTTCTTT. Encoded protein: CASSAGNTEAFF.

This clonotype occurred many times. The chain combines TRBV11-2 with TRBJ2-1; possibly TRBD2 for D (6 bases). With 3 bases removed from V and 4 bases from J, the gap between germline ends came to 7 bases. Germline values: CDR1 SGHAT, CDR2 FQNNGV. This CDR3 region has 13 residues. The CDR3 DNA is TGTGCCAGCAGCTTGGGGGGTTACAATGAGCAGTTCTTC. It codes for CASSLGGYNEQFF.